The clone carrying this T cell receptor (beta chain) came up a few times. The target antigen is unknown. These data are taken from a study of CD8+ T cells in alopecia areata. Study overall: Administration of oral tofacitinib to treated patients was at 5 to 10 mg twice daily.

CDR1 and CDR2 from the germline V gene are SQVTM and ANQGSEA. The V gene end was trimmed by 0 bases and the J gene end by 7 bases; junction bases not matched to a gene: 8. The CDR3 loop spans 16 amino acids. Treatment noted: oral pan-JAK inhibitor, 5-10 mg twice daily. Study outcomes and limitations: Researchers say the link of baseline CD8+ expansion to response remains uncertain, with one nonresponder.

Extraction and reverse transcription of RNA yielded cDNA as the sequencing template. The assay was immunoSEQ multiplex PCR, and TCRdb's table has in-frame clones only and misses some. The data contain some 180,000 clones, around 49% of them seen just once; the ten biggest clones take up around 9.1%. Sample: CD8+ T cells sorted from blood, taken around week 54, from a patient treated with tofacitinib. This receptor was obtained from a human donor with alopecia areata. The chain has TRBV29-1 and TRBJ2-1; TRBD1 matches 11 bases. The CDR3 reads CSVEDPGTGGRNEQFF. CDR3 sequence (DNA): TGCAGCGTTGAAGATCCCGGGACAGGGGGTCGAAATGAGCAGTTCTTC.